Each of the 29 T cell receptor beta chains below was sequenced from the same sample in a study of T-cell memory formation after mild COVID-19. TCRdb re-analysed the 5' RACE reads in MiXCR, keeping a single row per CDR3 protein. The data show 550,000 to 600,000 distinct CDR3 sequences, 17% seen once. The sequencing input was PBMCs or a T cell subset sorted from them (not recorded which). These receptors originate from an adult woman who had mild COVID-19 (a few samples of this study predate the infection). Cell type and time point are not known.

This clonotype has just a few counts. The J gene is TRBJ2-4, the V gene TRBV5-6, with D tentatively TRBD2 (6 bases). CDR1 is SGHDT and CDR2 is YYEEEE in the germline V gene. The CDR3 consists of 19 residues. Trimming cost V 1 base and J 0 bases, with 20 bases left between them. For the CDR3, the DNA is TGTGCCAGCAGCTTGCTTAGCGGCAGAGGTGGTATAGCCAAAAACATTCAGTACTTC. Translated, it gives CASSLLSGRGGIAKNIQYF.

CDR3: CASIAGGPGTDTQYF. In nucleotides, the CDR3 is TGTGCCAGCATAGCGGGAGGGCCTGGCACAGATACGCAGTATTTT. This rearrangement joins TRBV18 to TRBJ2-3, with 11 bases identical to TRBD2. The CDR3 covers 15 residues. Germline V CDR1 and CDR2: KGHSH, LQKENI. V was pared by 8 bases and J by 1 base, with 5 bases of the junction left unmatched.

V is TRBV11-2 and J is TRBJ2-1, with D possibly being TRBD2 (5 bases). V shed 0 bases and J shed 15 bases, with 15 bases lying between them. Per germline, CDR1 SGHAT and CDR2 FQNNGV. This CDR3 is 13 amino acids long. The CDR3 reads CASSLESLAPPFF. CDR3 DNA sequence: TGTGCCAGCAGCTTAGAGTCGCTAGCCCCCCCGTTCTTC. The full variable domain, its missing parts supplied by reference TRBV11-2 and TRBJ2-1, is EAGVAQSPRYKIIEKRQSVAFWCNPISGHATLYWYQQILGQGPKLLIQFQNNGVVDDSQLPKDRFSAERLKGVDSTLKIQPAKLEDSAVYLCASSLESLAPPFFGPGTRLTVL.

This clonotype was seen only a few times. The CDR3 bases are TGTGCCAGCAGGACTAGCGGGAGGTACGGGGACGAGCAGTACTTC. Protein sequence: CASRTSGRYGDEQYF. This chain links TRBV27 with TRBJ2-7; 13 bases match TRBD2. V shed 6 bases, J shed 5 bases, and the junction held 7 bases outside the gene matches. Germline lookup yields CDR1 MNHEY and CDR2 SMNVEV (reference sequence). This CDR3 contains 15 residues.

This clonotype was seen more than once but under ten times. The chain couples TRBV6-1 to TRBJ2-5; 7 bases are shared with TRBD1. Per the germline V gene, CDR1 is MNHNS and CDR2 is SASEGT. With 4 bases clipped from V and 6 bases from J, the junction kept 11 bases outside the gene matches. This CDR3 region has 15 residues. CDR3 in DNA: TGTGCCAGCAGTGCCACGGGACAGAGGGTACAGACCCAGTACTTC. Protein product: CASSATGQRVQTQYF.

This sequence joins TRBV7-8 and TRBJ1-1; possible D gene TRBD1, 5 bases. The germline gives CDR1 SGHVS, CDR2 FQNEAQ. V lost 1 base and J lost 4, with 13 bases in between. The CDR3 runs 15 residues. In nucleotides, the CDR3 is TGTGCCAGCAGCTTAGAACCGGGACGGGGCACTGAAGCTTTCTTT. Its protein is CASSLEPGRGTEAFF. Using reference TRBV7-8 and TRBJ1-1 for the parts outside the CDR3, the full variable domain is GAGVSQSPRYKVAKRGQDVALRCDPISGHVSLFWYQQALGQGPEFLTYFQNEAQLDKSGLPSDRFFAERPEGSVSTLKIQRTQQEDSAVYLCASSLEPGRGTEAFFGQGTRLTVV.

V is TRBV30 and J is TRBJ2-1; D not resolved. This CDR3 spans 11 amino acids. CDR1 is GTSNPN, CDR2 SVGIG, per germline (reference sequence). V lost 5 bases, J lost 6 bases, and 8 bases lay in between. CDR3 DNA sequence: TGTGCCTGGGGGCGGCTCAATGAGCAGTTCTTC. Protein: CAWGRLNEQFF. Based on the CDR3 plus reference TRBV30 and TRBJ2-1, the full variable domain is SQTIHQWPATLVQPVGSPLSLECTVEGTSNPNLYWYRQAAGRGLQLLFYSVGIGQISSEVPQNLSASRPQDRQFILSSKKLLLSDSGFYLCAWGRLNEQFFGPGTRLTVL.

The V gene is TRBV7-3, the J gene TRBJ2-1; 7 nucleotides align to TRBD2. CDR3 length: 16 amino acids. J lost 2 bases, V lost 4 bases, and 8 bases had no gene match. Germline V gene data show CDR1 as SGHTA and CDR2 as FQGTGA. CDR3 residues: CASSWGAGPPYNEQFF. As DNA, the CDR3 is TGTGCCAGCAGCTGGGGAGCGGGACCTCCCTACAATGAGCAGTTCTTC.

This clonotype appeared a few times. The chain couples TRBV6-5 to TRBJ2-1; D is ambiguous. The CDR3 runs 16 residues. The V and J ends lost 0 bases and 4 bases respectively, with 13 bases between them. The V gene's germline CDR1 is MNHEY and CDR2 SVGAGI. The CDR3 here is CASSYSMARRYNEQFF. The CDR3 nucleotides are TGTGCCAGCAGTTACTCGATGGCTAGAAGATACAATGAGCAGTTCTTC.

Only a few counts were recorded for this clonotype. The chain carries TRBV20-1 and TRBJ1-1; D might be TRBD1 (6 bases). This CDR3 has 15 amino acids. Trimming removed 5 bases at V and 11 bases at J, with 27 bases between. Germline-derived CDR1 and CDR2 are DFQATT and SNEGSKA (reference sequence). This chain's CDR3 is CSARGGQGSYSGAFF. CDR3 nucleotide sequence: TGCAGTGCTCGAGGGGGGCAGGGTAGCTATTCTGGGGCTTTCTTT.

This clonotype has only a few counts. The chain links TRBV4-1 to TRBJ1-5, with TRBD1 matching over 8 bases. The J segment lost 2 bases and the V segment lost 3 bases, leaving 3 bases of the junction unmatched. Germline V CDR1 and CDR2: MGHRA, YSYEKL. The CDR3 has 15 amino acids. The CDR3 protein is CASSQQGAGNQPQHF. DNA for the CDR3: TGCGCCAGCAGCCAGCAGGGGGCGGGCAATCAGCCCCAGCATTTT.

This clonotype was observed a few times. The V and J genes are TRBV7-6 and TRBJ2-7; tentatively, D is TRBD1 or TRBD2 (6 bases each). This CDR3 has 18 residues. V shed 1 base and J shed 0 bases, with 19 bases lying between them. The germline V gene encodes CDR1 SGHVS and CDR2 FNYEAQ. In nucleotides, the CDR3 is TGTGCCAGCAGCTTAGAACCATGGGGGGCCAGAAGCTCCTACGAGCAGTACTTC. This sequence encodes CASSLEPWGARSSYEQYF.

The chain carries TRBV7-9 and TRBJ2-5; D unclear. Germline CDR1 and CDR2: SEHNR and FQNEAQ (reference sequence). Trimming shortened V by 1 base and J by 1 base, and 10 bases separated the two germline ends. This CDR3 has 15 residues. CDR3 protein: CASSLDASAQETQYF. CDR3 nucleotides: TGTGCCAGCAGCTTAGACGCAAGCGCCCAAGAGACCCAGTACTTC.

The CDR3 DNA follows: TGCAGCGTTGAAGATGCTGCGAGGATTCGGACCTACGAGCAGTACTTC. Encoded protein: CSVEDAARIRTYEQYF. V gene TRBV29-1 combines with J gene TRBJ2-7; no firm D call. Germline V gives CDR1 SQVTM, CDR2 ANQGSEA. V lost 0 bases, J lost 2 bases, and 17 bases lay in between. The CDR3 is made up of 16 amino acids.

The chain recombines TRBV29-1 with TRBJ2-7, with a possible D match to TRBD2 (6 bases). The V end lost 6 bases, the J end lost 4 bases, and 10 bases lay between the germline ends. The CDR3 contains 11 residues. Germline CDR1 SQVTM, CDR2 ANQGSEA. This CDR3 is CSVWRGYEQYF. CDR3 in DNA: TGCAGCGTCTGGAGGGGTTACGAGCAGTACTTC.

The CDR3 spells CASSLPGGRDTQYF. DNA of the CDR3: TGCGCCAGCAGCTTACCGGGGGGGCGGGATACGCAGTATTTT. The chain recombines TRBV5-1 with TRBJ2-3, with TRBD2 matching 8 bases. In germline, CDR1 is SGHRS, CDR2 YFSETQ. The CDR3 consists of 14 residues. J lost 6 bases, V lost 2 bases, and 5 bases had no gene match.

This clonotype appeared a few times. This rearrangement joins TRBV20-1 to TRBJ2-2; TRBD2 aligns across 7 bases. The CDR3 has 15 amino acids. Germline trimming cut 3 bases from V and 0 bases from J; bases unmatched to any gene: 4. Germline CDR1 reads DFQATT; CDR2 reads SNEGSKA (reference sequence). CDR3 bases: TGCAGTGCTAGTATCGCGGGAGCGAACACCGGGGAGCTGTTTTTT. It translates to CSASIAGANTGELFF.

There are a few counts of this clonotype. The chain employs TRBV12-3 or TRBV12-4 and TRBJ2-1; 10 bases map to TRBD2. The CDR3 loop spans 21 amino acids. The J segment lost 4 bases and the V segment lost 1 base, leaving 19 bases of the junction unmatched. The CDR3 is CASSLGGPPRLAGALYNEQFF. In DNA, the CDR3 is TGTGCCAGCAGTTTAGGAGGACCGCCGAGGCTAGCGGGGGCCCTATACAATGAGCAGTTCTTC.

The V gene is TRBV29-1, the J gene TRBJ1-2, with 7 nucleotides matching TRBD1. From germline, CDR1 is SQVTM and CDR2 ANQGSEA. This CDR3 is built from 16 residues. V dropped 6 bases and J dropped 7; count of bases not matched to a gene: 20. The CDR3 bases are TGCAGCGTAGGGGGCCCGAAACCGTATGTGAGATTTGGCTACACCTTC. Protein sequence: CSVGGPKPYVRFGYTF.

This clonotype was found a few times. The chain has TRBV30 and TRBJ2-1; a possible D gene is TRBD2 (5 bases). This CDR3 is 12 amino acids long. CDR1 and CDR2 (germline): GTSNPN, SVGIG (reference sequence). Deletions cut 5 bases from V and 9 bases from J, with 14 bases between. The CDR3 loop reads CAWDMGRGEQFF. The CDR3 coding sequence is TGTGCCTGGGACATGGGCCGGGGTGAGCAGTTCTTC.

At least ten counts were recorded for this clonotype. V gene TRBV9 combines with J gene TRBJ2-7; a weak D match, TRBD1 (6 bases). The V end was cut by 4 bases, the J end by 1 base, with 12 bases between. Looked up from germline, CDR1 is SGDLS and CDR2 is YYNGEE. The CDR3 extends over 14 amino acids. The CDR3 spells CASSPHRESYEQYF. The CDR3 DNA follows: TGTGCCAGCAGCCCCCACAGGGAATCCTACGAGCAGTACTTC.

This clonotype was seen only a few times. The chain joins TRBV10-3 to TRBJ1-2; 7 bases are a match to TRBD1. V shed 2 bases, J shed 0 bases, and the junction held 6 bases outside the gene matches. The CDR3 contains 16 residues. The germline V gene encodes CDR1 ENHRY and CDR2 SYGVKD. For the CDR3, the DNA is TGTGCCATCAGTGAGCCCGGGGGACAGTCTAACTATGGCTACACCTTC. This encodes CAISEPGGQSNYGYTF.

The sample holds a few counts of this clonotype. The DNA for the CDR3 is TGTGCCAGCTCAGCCGGGACTTCTATGAACACTGAAGCTTTCTTT. Its translation: CASSAGTSMNTEAFF. V and J are TRBV18 and TRBJ1-1; a weak D match, TRBD1 (5 bases). Germline CDR1 is KGHSH and CDR2 is LQKENI. Trimming took 5 bases from V and 0 from J, leaving 13 bases between them. CDR3 length equals 15 residues.

This clonotype was observed a few times. For the CDR3, the DNA is TGTGCCATCAGCCAGGGTAGCGGGAGCGAAAATGAGCAGTTCTTC. Translation: CAISQGSGSENEQFF. The chain carries TRBV10-3 and TRBJ2-1, with TRBD2 identical over 9 bases. Per germline, CDR1 ENHRY and CDR2 SYGVKD. V was clipped by 6 bases and J by 7 bases; unmatched bases: 10. This CDR3 region has 15 residues.

The chain joins TRBV11-2 to TRBJ2-6; TRBD1 is a possible D gene (6 bases). Trimming pared 4 bases from V and 2 bases from J, leaving 12 bases between. CDR1 is SGHAT and CDR2 is FQNNGV in the germline V gene. The CDR3 has 16 amino acids. The CDR3 loop reads CASSWDTFAGANVLTF. CDR3 coding DNA: TGTGCCAGCAGCTGGGACACCTTCGCTGGGGCCAACGTCCTGACTTTC.

J is TRBJ2-3 and V is TRBV5-1; 10 bases map to TRBD2. The V gene's germline CDR1 is SGHRS and CDR2 YFSETQ. With V trimmed by 0 bases and J by 4 bases, 5 bases remained unmatched. CDR3 length: 16 residues. In DNA, the CDR3 is TGCGCCAGCAGCTTGGGAGCTAGCGGGAGCCCAGATACGCAGTATTTT. This translates into CASSLGASGSPDTQYF.

The chain recombines TRBV7-2 with TRBJ2-2; 9 nucleotides align to TRBD1. Germline trimming cut 4 bases from V and 4 bases from J; bases unmatched to any gene: 4. This CDR3 comprises 15 residues. Germline loops: CDR1 SGHTA, CDR2 FQGNSA. CDR3 nucleotide sequence: TGTGCCAGCAGCTCGGGACAGGGAAGCACCGGGGAGCTGTTTTTT. This gives the protein CASSSGQGSTGELFF.

This clonotype was counted a few times. The CDR3 sequence is CASSLVGSGDEQFF. CDR3 nucleotides: TGTGCCAGCAGCTTAGTTGGGTCGGGAGACGAGCAGTTCTTC. V usage is TRBV7-9 and J usage is TRBJ2-1, with TRBD2 as a possible D gene (6 bases). CDR1 and CDR2 (germline): SEHNR, FQNEAQ (reference sequence). V was shortened by 1 base and J by 10 bases, with 14 bases between the two germline ends. The CDR3 loop spans 14 amino acids.

The chain links TRBV21-1 to TRBJ1-4; the tabulated D call, TRBD1, remains unverified against the DNA. TRBV21-1 is a recognized pseudogene. The CDR3 covers 15 residues. CDR3 DNA: TGTGCCAGCACCCTGGAGACAGGGTTTAATGAAAAACTGTTTTTT. Its protein product is CASTLETGFNEKLFF.